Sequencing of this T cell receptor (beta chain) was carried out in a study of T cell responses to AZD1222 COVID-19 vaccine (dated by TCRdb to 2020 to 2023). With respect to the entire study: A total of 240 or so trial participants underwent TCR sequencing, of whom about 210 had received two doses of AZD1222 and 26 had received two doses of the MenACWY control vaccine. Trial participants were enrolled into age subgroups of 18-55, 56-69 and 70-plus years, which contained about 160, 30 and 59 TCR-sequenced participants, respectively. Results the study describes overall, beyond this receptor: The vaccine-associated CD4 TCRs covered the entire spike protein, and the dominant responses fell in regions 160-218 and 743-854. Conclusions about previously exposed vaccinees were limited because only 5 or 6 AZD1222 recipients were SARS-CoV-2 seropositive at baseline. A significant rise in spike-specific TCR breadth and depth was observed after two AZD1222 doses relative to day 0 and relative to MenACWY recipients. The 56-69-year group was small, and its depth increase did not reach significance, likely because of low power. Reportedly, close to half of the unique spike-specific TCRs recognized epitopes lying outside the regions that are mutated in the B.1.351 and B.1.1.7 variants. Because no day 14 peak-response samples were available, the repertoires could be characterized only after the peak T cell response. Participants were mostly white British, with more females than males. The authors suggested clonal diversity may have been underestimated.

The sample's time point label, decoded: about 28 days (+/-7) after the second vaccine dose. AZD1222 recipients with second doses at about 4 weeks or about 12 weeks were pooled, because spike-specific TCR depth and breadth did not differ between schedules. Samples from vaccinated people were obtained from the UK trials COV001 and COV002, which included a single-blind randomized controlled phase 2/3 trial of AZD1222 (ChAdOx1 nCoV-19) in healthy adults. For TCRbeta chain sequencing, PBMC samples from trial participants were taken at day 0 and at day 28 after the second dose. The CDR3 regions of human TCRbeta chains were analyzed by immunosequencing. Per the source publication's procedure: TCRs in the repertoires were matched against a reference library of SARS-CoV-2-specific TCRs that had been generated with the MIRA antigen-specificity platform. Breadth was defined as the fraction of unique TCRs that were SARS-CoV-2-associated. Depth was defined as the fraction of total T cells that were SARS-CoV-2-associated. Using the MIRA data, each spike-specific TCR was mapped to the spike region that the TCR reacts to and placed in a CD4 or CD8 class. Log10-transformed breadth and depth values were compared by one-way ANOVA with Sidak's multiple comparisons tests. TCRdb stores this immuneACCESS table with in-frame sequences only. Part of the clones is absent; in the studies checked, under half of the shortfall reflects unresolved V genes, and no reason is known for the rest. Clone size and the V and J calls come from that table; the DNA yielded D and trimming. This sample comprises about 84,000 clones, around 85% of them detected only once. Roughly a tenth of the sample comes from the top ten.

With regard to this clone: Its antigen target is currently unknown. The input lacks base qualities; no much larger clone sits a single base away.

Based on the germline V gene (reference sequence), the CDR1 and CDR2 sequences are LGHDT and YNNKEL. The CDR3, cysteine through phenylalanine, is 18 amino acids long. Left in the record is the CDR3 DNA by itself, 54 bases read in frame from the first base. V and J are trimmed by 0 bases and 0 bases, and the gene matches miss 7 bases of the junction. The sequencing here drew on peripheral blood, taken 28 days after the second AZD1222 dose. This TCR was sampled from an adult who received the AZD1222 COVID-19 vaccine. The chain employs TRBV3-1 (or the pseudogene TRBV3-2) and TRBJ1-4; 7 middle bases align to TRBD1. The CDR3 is CASSQDRQGVATNEKLFF. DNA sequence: TGTGCCAGCAGCCAAGATAGACAGGGAGTTGCAACTAATGAAAAACTGTTTTTT.